The 22 T cell receptor beta chains below come from one sample, sequenced in a study of OX40 agonist ivuxolimab in advanced cancers. TCRdb's table, derived via immunoSEQ multiplex PCR, lists solely in-frame clones and lacks some. The data show some 82,000 clones, with 91% seen just once and about 2% held by the top ten. Sample: CD4+ or CD8+ T cells sorted from blood, taken in a trial of the OX40 agonist ivuxolimab. The receptors were sampled from an adult with an advanced solid tumor such as melanoma, head and neck, liver or kidney cancer.

This sequence joins TRBV27 and TRBJ1-2; D ambiguous. In germline, CDR1 is MNHEY, CDR2 SMNVEV (reference sequence). CDR3 length: 14 residues. Trimming shortened V by 6 bases and J by 6 bases, and 17 bases separated the two germline ends. The CDR3 DNA reads TGTGCCAGCAGCCCCGACCTACGTGCAGATGGCTACACCTTC. It codes for CASSPDLRADGYTF.

This rearrangement joins TRBV28 to TRBJ1-1, with D possibly TRBD1 on 5 matching bases. Germline V gene lookup returns CDR1 MDHEN and CDR2 SYDVKM. The CDR3 length is 13 residues. Trimming stripped 8 bases from V and 11 bases from J, with 21 bases between. The CDR3 reads CASGKMGGRRAFF. The CDR3 region has the DNA TGTGCCAGCGGAAAAATGGGGGGACGCAGGGCTTTCTTT.

V and J are TRBV13 and TRBJ1-3, with D hard to call. V lost 1 base to trimming and J lost 0 bases, with 4 bases between them. The CDR3 extends over 14 amino acids. In germline, CDR1 is PRHDT, CDR2 FYEKMQ (reference sequence). In DNA form, the CDR3 reads TGTGCCAGCAGCTTAGCAGCCTCTGGAAACACCATATATTTT. It encodes CASSLAASGNTIYF.

V usage is TRBV23-1 and J usage is TRBJ1-2; TRBD1 might be the D (6 bases). TRBV23-1 is treated as an ORF (open reading frame) with a function not yet certain. Deletions cut 2 bases from V and 4 bases from J, with 8 bases between. This CDR3 contains 13 residues. CDR3 residues: CASSQQGTYGYTF. The DNA for the CDR3 is TGCGCCAGCAGTCAACAGGGGACCTATGGCTACACCTTC.

This clone has a single count. V usage is TRBV5-1 and J usage is TRBJ2-7; TRBD1 aligns across 7 bases. J gave up 1 base and V 0 bases, and 13 bases lay outside the gene matches. Germline V CDR1 and CDR2: SGHRS, YFSETQ. CDR3 length: 18 residues. The CDR3 protein is CASSLASGQTLGSYEQYF. CDR3 nucleotides: TGCGCCAGCAGCTTGGCATCGGGACAGACCTTGGGGTCCTACGAGCAGTACTTC.

The rearrangement joins TRBV7-6 to TRBJ2-1, with D uncertain. From germline, CDR1 is SGHVS and CDR2 FNYEAQ. V lost 4 bases and J 6 bases, leaving 7 bases between the germline ends. The CDR3 totals 12 residues. The CDR3 coding sequence is TGTGCCAGCAGCTATTCTGGCAATGAGCAGTTCTTC. Translating it yields CASSYSGNEQFF.

The rearrangement joins TRBV19 to TRBJ2-2; D is unresolved. Germline V lookup: CDR1 LNHDA, CDR2 SQIVND (reference sequence). Deletions cut 4 bases from V and 5 bases from J, with 8 bases between. CDR3 length equals 13 residues. The CDR3: CASSNGATGELFF. Written as DNA, the CDR3 is TGTGCCAGTAGTAACGGAGCGACCGGGGAGCTGTTTTTT.

The chain has TRBV4-2 and TRBJ1-1; D is unresolved. The germline gives CDR1 LGHNA, CDR2 YNFKEQ. Trimming left V 0 bases short and J 1 base short, with 9 bases between. The CDR3 has 15 amino acids. Here the CDR3 DNA reads TGTGCCAGCAGCCAAGAATTTAGGCAGAACACTGAAGCTTTCTTT. Amino acid sequence: CASSQEFRQNTEAFF.

This chain uses TRBV30 with TRBJ2-6, with D unclear. CDR3 size: 14 residues. With 2 bases removed from V and 0 bases from J, the gap between germline ends came to 5 bases. Germline CDR1 GTSNPN, CDR2 SVGIG (reference sequence). DNA of the CDR3: TGTGCCTGGAGTCAGCCCTCTGGGGCCAACGTCCTGACTTTC. Its protein is CAWSQPSGANVLTF.

The rearrangement links TRBV19 to TRBJ1-3; D gene unclear. Per germline, CDR1 LNHDA and CDR2 SQIVND (reference sequence). V was clipped by 10 bases and J by 0 bases, with 7 bases between them. CDR3 length: 12 amino acids. CDR3 in DNA: TGTGCCACCGCTCCCTCTGGAAACACCATATATTTT. Translating it yields CATAPSGNTIYF.

Turning to this clone: The same CDR3 also results from other DNA sequences found in this sample. The gene calls are TRBV28 and TRBJ2-7, with D possibly matching TRBD2 (5 bases). The germline gives CDR1 MDHEN, CDR2 SYDVKM. V gave up 2 bases and J gave up 7 bases, with 9 bases separating them. The CDR3 consists of 12 residues. The CDR3 reads CASSLRLKEQYF. CDR3 coding DNA: TGTGCCAGCAGTTTAAGACTAAAAGAGCAGTACTTC.

The chain is built from TRBV18 and TRBJ1-3, with D uncertain. CDR1 is KGHSH and CDR2 is LQKENI in the germline V gene. The CDR3 spans 15 residues. V was pared by 2 bases and J by 0 bases, with 8 bases between. The CDR3 bases are TGTGCCAGCTCACCAAGGATAGCCTCTGGAAACACCATATATTTT. As protein: CASSPRIASGNTIYF.

The chain joins TRBV30 to TRBJ1-2, with 7 bases matching TRBD1. This CDR3 comprises 12 residues. The trim removed 0 bases at V and 6 bases at J, leaving 1 base unmatched. Germline-derived CDR1 and CDR2 are GTSNPN and SVGIG (reference sequence). For the CDR3, the DNA is TGTGCCTGGAGTGTGGGACAGAATGGCTACACCTTC. This codes for CAWSVGQNGYTF.

V gene TRBV18 combines with J gene TRBJ2-5; D call uncertain. The last part of the DNA fits TRBJ2-7 better; the J call may be wrong. This CDR3 contains 13 residues. Germline lookup yields CDR1 KGHSH and CDR2 LQKENI. As DNA, the CDR3 is TGTGCCAGCTCACCCCCAGAAACCTACGAGCAGTACTTC. It translates to CASSPPETYEQYF.

The chain couples TRBV28 to TRBJ1-3, with 12 bases that match TRBD1. This CDR3 has 16 amino acids. Germline CDR1 is MDHEN and CDR2 is SYDVKM. Unmatched junction bases numbered 4, after V lost 5 bases and J lost 2 bases. CDR3 sequence reads: CASSPGQGAAGNTIYF. In nucleotides, the CDR3 is TGTGCCAGCAGTCCGGGACAGGGGGCAGCTGGAAACACCATATATTTT.

This chain connects TRBV6-1 to TRBJ2-2; weak D call: TRBD1 (6 bases). The V end was cut by 7 bases, the J end by 5 bases, with 14 bases between. This CDR3 spans 14 amino acids. Germline V lookup: CDR1 MNHNS, CDR2 SASEGT. CDR3 coding DNA: TGTGCCAGCATTTGGGGGCTCGGGACCGGGGAGCTGTTTTTT. This codes for CASIWGLGTGELFF.

The rearrangement links TRBV25-1 to TRBJ2-1, with D tentatively TRBD1 (6 bases). The V gene lost 2 bases and the J gene lost 7 bases, with 9 bases spanning the gap. The CDR3 runs to 13 residues. CDR1 is MGHDK, CDR2 SYGVNS, per germline. This CDR3 reads CASSETGRNEQFF. CDR3 coding DNA: TGTGCCAGCAGTGAAACAGGGAGAAATGAGCAGTTCTTC. Full variable domain (rest looked up from reference TRBV25-1 and TRBJ2-1): EADIYQTPRYLVIGTGKKITLECSQTMGHDKMYWYQQDPGMELHLIHYSYGVNSTEKGDLSSESTVSRIRTEHFPLTLESARPSHTSQYLCASSETGRNEQFFGPGTRLTVL.

The rearrangement uses TRBV9 and TRBJ1-3; D is uncertain. The germline V and J ends were trimmed by 0 bases and 1 base, with 11 bases remaining between them. This CDR3 contains 16 residues. Germline CDR1 is SGDLS and CDR2 is YYNGEE. CDR3 nucleotide sequence: TGTGCCAGCAGCGTAGGTTATGTGCAGTCTGGAAACACCATATATTTT. This encodes CASSVGYVQSGNTIYF.

The genes are TRBV4-2 and TRBJ1-4; D perhaps matches TRBD1 (5 bases). The V gene's germline CDR1 is LGHNA and CDR2 YNFKEQ. This CDR3 is built from 21 residues. Trimming pared 0 bases from V and 6 bases from J, leaving 29 bases between. The CDR3 spells CASSQDGLLTGLLPGDEKLFF. CDR3 nucleotides: TGTGCCAGCAGCCAAGACGGATTATTGACGGGACTCCTCCCCGGCGATGAAAAACTGTTTTTT.

The J gene is TRBJ2-3, the V gene TRBV9, with D tentatively TRBD1 or TRBD2 (6 bases each). Germline V gives CDR1 SGDLS, CDR2 YYNGEE. The V gene lost 4 bases and the J gene lost 5 bases, with 14 bases spanning the gap. CDR3 length: 14 residues. The CDR3 is CASSFRQEGDTQYF. The CDR3 region has the DNA TGTGCCAGCAGCTTCAGACAGGAGGGAGATACGCAGTATTTT.

V usage is TRBV18 and J usage is TRBJ2-3, with D perhaps matching TRBD1 (6 bases). Trimming stripped 1 base from V and 4 bases from J, with 15 bases between. CDR1 and CDR2 from the germline V gene are KGHSH and LQKENI. This CDR3 spans 16 amino acids. This chain's CDR3 is CASSPLSQGGSDTQYF. The DNA of the CDR3 is TGTGCCAGCTCACCACTATCACAGGGTGGATCAGATACGCAGTATTTT.

The gene calls are TRBV5-1 and TRBJ2-5, with a weak D call TRBD2 (7 bases). Germline V CDR1 and CDR2: SGHRS, YFSETQ. V was pared by 3 bases and J by 4 bases, with 13 bases between. The length of the CDR3 is 14 residues. CDR3 region: CASSSRGGGETQYF. The CDR3 DNA sequence: TGCGCCAGCAGCTCCCGGGGAGGGGGAGAGACCCAGTACTTC.